The 28 T cell receptor beta chains given below trace back to one sample, sequenced in a study of CD8 T cells in ankylosing spondylitis. Using its own MiXCR run on the 5' RACE reads, TCRdb lists one record per CDR3 protein. Altogether tens of thousands of distinct CDR3 sequences are present, less than 6% being singletons, with the ten largest covering approximately 2.1%. Input material: blood, either unsorted or a sorted T cell fraction (not recorded which). The receptors were gathered from a male donor with ankylosing spondylitis or in good health (not recorded which).

This clonotype has ten or more counts. The chain combines TRBV28 with TRBJ1-5; weak D call: TRBD1 (6 bases). V lost 8 bases and J lost 9, with 23 bases in between. The germline V gene encodes CDR1 MDHEN and CDR2 SYDVKM. CDR3 size: 15 residues. The CDR3 loop reads CASSAPGHEIWPQHF. The CDR3 nucleotides are TGTGCCAGCTCAGCACCGGGACACGAAATTTGGCCCCAGCATTTT.

This clonotype came up many times. The rearrangement links TRBV29-1 to TRBJ2-7; 8 bases fit TRBD1. Germline lookup yields CDR1 SQVTM and CDR2 ANQGSEA. The CDR3 consists of 12 residues. After removal of 5 bases from V and 2 bases from J, the junction contained 2 bases not matched to a gene. CDR3 bases: TGCAGCGTTCCGGACAGGGCCTACGAGCAGTACTTC. It translates to CSVPDRAYEQYF.

There are many counts of this clonotype. The CDR3 DNA reads TGTGCCAGCAGCTTGGGGGGGGCTACTACCTATGGCTACACCTTC. Protein product: CASSLGGATTYGYTF. The chain has TRBV5-4 and TRBJ1-2; a weak D match, TRBD1 (6 bases). The V gene's germline CDR1 is SGHNT and CDR2 YYREEE (reference sequence). The CDR3 loop spans 15 amino acids. V was pared by 0 bases and J by 4 bases, with 13 bases between.

This clonotype was seen ten or more times. The V and J genes are TRBV20-1 and TRBJ2-1; TRBD2 agrees at 11 bases. V dropped 1 base and J dropped 2; count of bases not matched to a gene: 1. This CDR3 spans 15 amino acids. The germline CDR1 and CDR2 sequences are DFQATT and SNEGSKA (reference sequence). CDR3 region: CSARVLAGAYNEQFF. The CDR3, as DNA: TGCAGTGCTAGAGTACTAGCGGGGGCCTACAATGAGCAGTTCTTC.

This clonotype was seen at least ten times. The chain combines TRBV5-1 with TRBJ2-1; no firm D call. Trimming took off 4 bases at V and 4 bases at J, with 12 bases between the two ends. The CDR3 spans 14 residues. CDR1 and CDR2 (germline): SGHRS, YFSETQ. DNA of the CDR3: TGCGCCAGCAGCCCGGACCCAAATTACAATGAGCAGTTCTTC. It encodes CASSPDPNYNEQFF.

Many counts were recorded for this clonotype. The genes are TRBV29-1 and TRBJ2-5; D call uncertain. Trimming pared 4 bases from V and 3 bases from J, leaving 6 bases between. Looked up from germline, CDR1 is SQVTM and CDR2 is ANQGSEA. The length of the CDR3 is 11 residues. The CDR3 DNA reads as TGCAGCGTTGGAGGAGAAGAGACCCAGTACTTC. The encoded protein is CSVGGEETQYF.

This clonotype was counted at least ten times. The gene calls are TRBV6-5 and TRBJ1-6; 7 positions match TRBD1. This CDR3 has 16 amino acids. Germline CDR1 is MNHEY and CDR2 is SVGAGI. Trimming removed 2 bases from V and 7 bases from J; junction bases left unmatched: 8. The CDR3, as DNA: TGTGCCAGCAGTTACACCCTGGGACAGCTGAATTCACCCCTCCACTTT. Translation: CASSYTLGQLNSPLHF.

This clonotype was found many times. The V and J genes are TRBV10-3 and TRBJ2-3, with TRBD2 as a possible D gene (5 bases). This CDR3 is built from 14 residues. V gave up 4 bases and J gave up 2 bases, with 10 bases separating them. Germline CDR1 reads ENHRY; CDR2 reads SYGVKD. This CDR3 is CAISGSVYTDTQYF. The CDR3 DNA follows: TGTGCCATCAGTGGTAGCGTGTACACAGATACGCAGTATTTT.

This clonotype came up many times. The chain recombines TRBV20-1 with TRBJ1-2; D is unresolved. Trimming removed 0 bases at V and 8 bases at J, with 13 bases between. The CDR3 runs 13 residues. Germline values: CDR1 DFQATT, CDR2 SNEGSKA (reference sequence). This CDR3 is CSARDPGPDGYTF. CDR3 nucleotide sequence: TGCAGTGCTAGAGACCCCGGCCCCGACGGCTACACCTTC.

This clonotype has a count of ten or more. The V gene is TRBV2, the J gene TRBJ2-7, with D hard to call. Germline CDR1 SNHLY, CDR2 FYNNEI. V was clipped by 4 bases and J by 2 bases, with 6 bases between them. This CDR3 has 12 residues. Here the CDR3 reads CASSGGTYEQYF. As DNA, the CDR3 is TGTGCCAGCAGTGGCGGAACCTACGAGCAGTACTTC.

This clonotype has ten or more counts. This sequence joins TRBV2 and TRBJ2-1; D may be TRBD1 (6 bases). Deletions cut 5 bases from V and 6 bases from J, with 11 bases between. Germline V CDR1 and CDR2: SNHLY, FYNNEI. The CDR3 runs 13 residues. The CDR3 sequence is CASSLGRGNEQFF. As DNA, the CDR3 is TGTGCCAGCAGTTTAGGCAGGGGCAATGAGCAGTTCTTC.

This clonotype was found many times. This chain's CDR3 is CASSEKRGGVNIQYF. The CDR3 region has the DNA TGTGCCAGCAGTGAAAAGCGGGGGGGCGTGAACATTCAGTACTTC. The rearrangement joins TRBV2 to TRBJ2-4, with 10 positions matching TRBD2. Germline CDR1 is SNHLY and CDR2 is FYNNEI. The CDR3 contains 15 residues. V was pared by 2 bases and J by 7 bases, with 5 bases of the junction left unmatched. The whole variable domain, filled in from reference TRBV2 and TRBJ2-4, reads EPEVTQTPSHQVTQMGQEVILRCVPISNHLYFYWYRQILGQKVEFLVSFYNNEISEKSEIFDDQFSVERPDGSNFTLKIRSTKLEDSAMYFCASSEKRGGVNIQYFGAGTRLSVL.

Many counts were recorded for this clonotype. The chain links TRBV20-1 to TRBJ2-7, with no clear D. V lost 2 bases to trimming and J lost 0 bases, with 5 bases between them. Germline-derived CDR1 and CDR2 are DFQATT and SNEGSKA (reference sequence). The CDR3 length is 12 residues. The chain's CDR3 is CSARRTSYEQYF. The CDR3 bases are TGCAGTGCTAGAAGGACCTCCTACGAGCAGTACTTC.

A remark on this clonotype: Given a much more abundant clone one base away, this may be a read error. This chain uses TRBV19 with TRBJ2-5; D tentatively fits TRBD1 or TRBD2 (6 bases each). The V and J ends lost 9 bases and 4 bases respectively, with 18 bases between them. This CDR3 comprises 14 residues. CDR1 and CDR2 (germline): LNHDA, SQIVND (reference sequence). DNA for the CDR3: TGTGCCAGCGGAACACAGGGAGGCCGAGAGACCCAGTACTTC. It encodes CASGTQGGRETQYF. The full variable domain, in which reference TRBV19 and TRBJ2-5 provide the parts outside the CDR3, is DGGITQSPKYLFRKEGQNVTLSCEQNLNHDAMYWYRQDPGQGLRLIYYSQIVNDFQKGDIAEGYSVSREKKESFPLTVTSAQKNPTAFYLCASGTQGGRETQYFGPGTRLLVL.

The genes are TRBV2 and TRBJ2-3, with TRBD2 identical over 12 bases. V shed 11 bases and J 4 bases; nucleotides not matched to a gene: 22. The CDR3 has 19 residues. Germline CDR1 reads SNHLY; CDR2 reads FYNNEI. CDR3 amino acids: CACCPEGKTSGGGPDTQYF. The CDR3 DNA follows: TGTGCCTGCTGCCCCGAGGGCAAGACTAGCGGGGGAGGGCCAGATACGCAGTATTTT.

In its sample, this clonotype was seen many times. The V and J genes are TRBV5-1 and TRBJ2-5; D remains ambiguous. Trimming pared 0 bases from V and 3 bases from J, leaving 9 bases between. This CDR3 region has 14 residues. Germline V lookup: CDR1 SGHRS, CDR2 YFSETQ. CDR3 in amino acids: CASSLGQKEETQYF. The CDR3 DNA reads TGCGCCAGCAGCTTGGGGCAGAAAGAAGAGACCCAGTACTTC.

This clonotype was recorded at least ten times. The J gene is TRBJ2-7, the V gene TRBV5-1; 12 bases line up with TRBD2. There are 16 residues in the CDR3. Germline CDR1 and CDR2: SGHRS and YFSETQ. V dropped 1 base and J dropped 1; count of bases not matched to a gene: 3. The CDR3 DNA follows: TGCGCCAGCAGCTTGAGGACTAGCGGGACTTCCTACGAGCAGTACTTC. Its translation: CASSLRTSGTSYEQYF.

The chain couples TRBV7-9 to TRBJ2-3; 8 bases line up with TRBD2. Germline CDR1 reads SEHNR; CDR2 reads FQNEAQ (reference sequence). The CDR3 length is 15 residues. V lost 5 bases to trimming and J lost 0 bases; unmatched junction nucleotides: 4. CDR3 residues: CASSHTSGSTDTQYF. In DNA form, the CDR3 reads TGTGCCAGCAGCCACACTAGCGGCAGCACAGATACGCAGTATTTT.

This clonotype was detected ten times or more. The chain has TRBV12-3 or TRBV12-4 and TRBJ2-3; 8 nucleotides match TRBD2. V shed 1 base and J 9 bases; nucleotides not matched to a gene: 0. The CDR3 totals 12 residues. CDR3 residues: CASSLGGGTQYF. CDR3 bases: TGTGCCAGCAGTTTAGGCGGGGGGACGCAGTATTTT.

The table lists this clonotype with many counts. V is TRBV20-1 and J is TRBJ2-3; D unresolved. V was clipped by 6 bases and J by 2 bases, with 18 bases between them. This CDR3 comprises 15 residues. CDR1 and CDR2 from the germline V gene are DFQATT and SNEGSKA (reference sequence). CDR3 loop: CSAYGRGSYTDTQYF. CDR3 in DNA: TGCAGTGCCTACGGCCGCGGCAGCTACACAGATACGCAGTATTTT.

The sample holds many counts of this clonotype. The V gene is TRBV7-8, the J gene TRBJ2-1, with D possibly TRBD1 on 6 matching bases. This CDR3 region has 15 residues. V shed 1 base and J shed 4 bases, with 11 bases lying between them. CDR1 is SGHVS and CDR2 is FQNEAQ in the germline V gene. In DNA, the CDR3 is TGTGCCAGCAGCTTAGACAGGGAGAGTTACAATGAGCAGTTCTTC. The encoded protein is CASSLDRESYNEQFF.

This clonotype was observed at least ten times. The chain has TRBV6-5 and TRBJ2-7; TRBD2 matches 9 bases. The CDR3 totals 15 residues. Germline assignment: CDR1 MNHEY and CDR2 SVGAGI. V trimming: 0 bases; J trimming: 2 bases; junction bases outside the gene matches: 2. CDR3 nucleotides: TGTGCCAGCAGTTACTCGACTAGCGGCGCCTACGAGCAGTACTTC. Amino acids: CASSYSTSGAYEQYF.

In its sample, this clonotype was seen a few times. The chain combines TRBV7-2 with TRBJ1-2; D unresolved. The germline CDR1 and CDR2 sequences are SGHTA and FQGNSA. V lost 3 bases and J lost 4, with 6 bases in between. This CDR3 is built from 12 residues. The CDR3 region is CASSFDRYGYTF. Here the CDR3 DNA reads TGTGCCAGCAGCTTCGATCGCTATGGCTACACCTTC.

This clonotype was seen at least ten times. This chain uses TRBV12-3 or TRBV12-4 with TRBJ2-5, with 7 bases fitting TRBD2. This CDR3 region has 13 residues. J gave up 0 bases and V 11 bases, and 6 bases lay outside the gene matches. In DNA, the CDR3 is TGTGCCTCAGCGGGGCAGTACCAAGAGACCCAGTACTTC. This gives the protein CASAGQYQETQYF.

This clonotype was recorded many times. The chain links TRBV20-1 to TRBJ2-5; maybe TRBD2 (5 bases). Trimming left V 6 bases short and J 2 bases short, with 7 bases between. The CDR3 is 11 residues long. Per the germline V gene, CDR1 is DFQATT and CDR2 is SNEGSKA (reference sequence). As DNA, the CDR3 is TGCAGTGCGGGGAGACAAGAGACCCAGTACTTC. Protein product: CSAGRQETQYF.

This clonotype occurred many times. V usage is TRBV29-1 and J usage is TRBJ1-2; 7 bases match TRBD1. The CDR3 spans 11 residues. Germline assignment: CDR1 SQVTM and CDR2 ANQGSEA. With 7 bases clipped from V and 7 bases from J, the junction kept 6 bases outside the gene matches. The CDR3 DNA follows: TGCAGCGGACAGGGTTTGGCTGGCTACACCTTC. It specifies CSGQGLAGYTF.

This clonotype was observed many times. This chain uses TRBV12-3 or TRBV12-4 with TRBJ2-2, with TRBD1 matching over 8 bases. V dropped 0 bases and J dropped 6; count of bases not matched to a gene: 3. The CDR3 has 15 amino acids. The CDR3 here is CASSLAGQVPGELFF. CDR3 DNA sequence: TGTGCCAGCAGTTTAGCGGGACAGGTCCCCGGGGAGCTGTTTTTT.

This clonotype was observed many times. The chain combines TRBV25-1 with TRBJ2-5; no definite D call. Germline V gives CDR1 MGHDK, CDR2 SYGVNS. With 3 bases removed from V and 0 bases from J, the gap between germline ends came to 20 bases. The length of the CDR3 is 18 residues. This chain's CDR3 is CASSDQLGVPRHQETQYF. The CDR3 DNA follows: TGTGCCAGCAGTGATCAATTAGGAGTTCCACGCCACCAAGAGACCCAGTACTTC.